Following are 19 T cell receptor beta chains from one sample sequenced in a study of T cell changes during pregnancy in multiple sclerosis. The repertoire was sequenced with immunoSEQ multiplex PCR; TCRdb's copy has only in-frame clones and lacks some. The sample shows 65,000 or so clones, less than 95% of them seen only once. Sequenced here: peripheral blood, sampled in the second trimester of pregnancy. Receptors originate from a female donor in good health, enrolled as a control in a pregnancy study.

The chain carries TRBV5-3 and TRBJ2-1, with 11 bases fitting TRBD2. TRBV5-3 falls under the ORF class, with uncertain function. Trimming removed 6 bases from V and 1 base from J; junction bases left unmatched: 12. The CDR3 sequence is 18 residues long. Written as DNA, the CDR3 is TGTGCCAGAATCAAAGCTAGCGGGAGGTCGATATCCTACAATGAGCAGTTCTTC. It translates to CARIKASGRSISYNEQFF.

CDR3 bases: TGCGCCAGCAGCCAAGGGGAGAGAGGTAACACTGAAGCTTTCTTT. Its translation is CASSQGERGNTEAFF. The V gene is TRBV4-1, the J gene TRBJ1-1; D remains ambiguous. Germline CDR1 MGHRA, CDR2 YSYEKL. The CDR3 sequence is 15 residues long. V lost 1 base to trimming and J lost 2 bases, with 11 bases between them.

J is TRBJ1-2 and V is TRBV30; the match to TRBD1 covers 7 bases. The J segment lost 6 bases and the V segment lost 5 bases, leaving 21 bases of the junction unmatched. CDR1 and CDR2 (germline): GTSNPN, SVGIG (reference sequence). The CDR3 sequence is 17 residues long. As DNA, the CDR3 is TGTGCCTGGCACTCTTACCGGGACAGAATCCAGGCTAATGGCTACACCTTC. This codes for CAWHSYRDRIQANGYTF.

The chain recombines TRBV7-8 with TRBJ1-3; possible D gene TRBD1, 6 bases. Looked up from germline, CDR1 is SGHVS and CDR2 is FQNEAQ. This CDR3 region has 13 residues. Trimming removed 3 bases at V and 6 bases at J, with 9 bases between. Here the CDR3 reads CASSFYRENTIYF. The CDR3 DNA is TGTGCCAGCAGCTTTTACAGGGAAAACACCATATATTTT.

This clone occurred once. The chain employs TRBV4-1 and TRBJ1-3; the D gene is possibly TRBD1 (6 bases). Trimming removed 1 base from V and 7 bases from J, with 11 bases in between. The CDR3 runs 14 residues. Germline values: CDR1 MGHRA, CDR2 YSYEKL. Here the CDR3 DNA reads TGCGCCAGCAGCCAAGTTGGGGGCTGGAACACCATATATTTT. This codes for CASSQVGGWNTIYF.

V gene TRBV28 combines with J gene TRBJ2-1; 11 bases fit TRBD1. Germline values: CDR1 MDHEN, CDR2 SYDVKM. The CDR3 loop spans 14 amino acids. The V segment lost 5 bases and the J segment 8 bases; nucleotides outside the gene matches: 5. CDR3 amino acids: CASSPRTGGDEQFF. The CDR3 nucleotides read TGTGCCAGCAGTCCCCGGACAGGGGGCGATGAGCAGTTCTTC.

This clone was seen only once. The CDR3 reads CASTVDRPDSPLHF. In nucleotides, the CDR3 is TGTGCCAGCACCGTGGACAGACCCGATTCACCCCTCCACTTT. The chain links TRBV5-4 to TRBJ1-6; D possibly corresponds to TRBD1 (6 bases). V was clipped by 6 bases and J by 8 bases, with 15 bases between them. The CDR3 covers 14 residues. Looked up from germline, CDR1 is SGHNT and CDR2 is YYREEE (reference sequence).

The J gene is TRBJ1-1, the V gene TRBV7-9; 8 positions match TRBD1. CDR1 and CDR2 (germline): SEHNR, FQNEAQ (reference sequence). V was clipped by 5 bases and J by 5 bases; unmatched bases: 7. The CDR3 is 14 residues long. The CDR3 spells CASSNGQGGTEAFF. The CDR3 bases are TGTGCCAGCAGCAACGGACAGGGCGGGACTGAAGCTTTCTTT.

This sequence joins TRBV5-6 and TRBJ2-7, with 9 bases fitting TRBD1. The CDR3 is made up of 15 amino acids. Germline loops: CDR1 SGHDT, CDR2 YYEEEE. V lost 3 bases and J lost 2; bases outside the gene matches: 6. The CDR3 region has the DNA TGTGCCAGCAGCTCACCGGGACAGGGCACCTACGAGCAGTACTTC. This codes for CASSSPGQGTYEQYF.

This clone has only a few counts. The chain is built from TRBV30 and TRBJ1-4, with 9 bases that match TRBD1. This CDR3 is built from 13 residues. CDR1 is GTSNPN, CDR2 SVGIG, per germline (reference sequence). Trimming cost V 7 bases and J 8 bases; bases outside gene matches: 8. The chain's CDR3 is CASGQGRLEKLFF. In nucleotides, the CDR3 is TGTGCCTCCGGACAGGGGCGGTTGGAAAAACTGTTTTTT. Together with reference TRBV30 and TRBJ1-4, the CDR3 gives the full variable domain: SQTIHQWPATLVQPVGSPLSLECTVEGTSNPNLYWYRQAAGRGLQLLFYSVGIGQISSEVPQNLSASRPQDRQFILSSKKLLLSDSGFYLCASGQGRLEKLFFGSGTQLSVL.

In this sample, this clone turned up a few times. This chain joins TRBV2 and TRBJ1-1, with TRBD1 identical over 9 bases. V lost 8 bases, J lost 12 bases, and 7 bases stayed unmatched. CDR1 and CDR2 from the germline V gene are SNHLY and FYNNEI. This CDR3 contains 11 residues. CDR3 in amino acids: CASWRTGETFF. In DNA, the CDR3 is TGTGCCAGCTGGCGGACAGGGGAAACTTTCTTT.

This rearrangement joins TRBV4-2 to TRBJ2-6; TRBD2 agrees at 12 bases. The junction had 6 bases not matched to a gene; V was cut back by 5 bases and J by 1 base. There are 18 residues in the CDR3. Germline CDR1 and CDR2: LGHNA and YNFKEQ. The CDR3 bases are TGTGCCAGCAGCGCGACTAGCGGGAGCCCATCTGGGGCCAACGTCCTGACTTTC. Protein sequence: CASSATSGSPSGANVLTF.

The rearrangement uses TRBV7-2 and TRBJ2-7, with D possibly TRBD2 on 6 matching bases. The CDR3 is made up of 15 amino acids. The germline V gene encodes CDR1 SGHTA and CDR2 FQGNSA. V was clipped by 5 bases and J by 3 bases, with 17 bases between them. CDR3 amino acids: CASSLRLGGVYEQYF. The DNA of the CDR3 is TGTGCCAGCAGCCTGAGACTAGGTGGAGTCTACGAGCAGTACTTC.

The CDR3 region has the DNA TGTGCCAGCAGCTTATTTTTTTACTCCTCTGCTGGAAACACCATATATTTT. This encodes CASSLFFYSSAGNTIYF. This sequence joins TRBV7-2 and TRBJ1-3, with no clear D. The V gene lost 2 bases and the J gene lost 2 bases, with 16 bases spanning the gap. Germline-derived CDR1 and CDR2 are SGHTA and FQGNSA. The CDR3 is 17 amino acids.

The V call is TRBV4-1, the J call TRBJ2-6; 13 bases line up with TRBD2. The CDR3 runs 17 residues. The junction had 0 bases not matched to a gene; V was cut back by 3 bases and J by 1 base. Germline-derived CDR1 and CDR2 are MGHRA and YSYEKL. The CDR3 sequence is CASSQTSGGSGANVLTF. CDR3 bases: TGCGCCAGCAGCCAGACTAGCGGGGGGTCTGGGGCCAACGTCCTGACTTTC.

The rearrangement links TRBV6-1 to TRBJ1-1, with a weak D call TRBD1 (5 bases). The CDR3 is 13 amino acids. Trimming left V 6 bases short and J 4 bases short, with 12 bases between. Germline V gene sequence: CDR1 MNHNS, CDR2 SASEGT. DNA of the CDR3: TGTGCCAGCAGAACTGACAGTCGCACTGAAGCTTTCTTT. This gives the protein CASRTDSRTEAFF.

The chain carries TRBV18 and TRBJ2-2; the match to TRBD2 covers 14 bases. This CDR3 region has 18 residues. V shed 3 bases, J shed 4 bases, and the junction held 7 bases outside the gene matches. Germline V gene lookup returns CDR1 KGHSH and CDR2 LQKENI. The CDR3 spells CASSPRTSGGSATGELFF. The CDR3 region has the DNA TGTGCCAGCTCACCTCGGACTAGCGGGGGGTCCGCCACCGGGGAGCTGTTTTTT. The full variable domain, in which reference TRBV18 and TRBJ2-2 provide the parts outside the CDR3, is NAGVMQNPRHLVRRRGQEARLRCSPMKGHSHVYWYRQLPEEGLKFMVYLQKENIIDESGMPKERFSAEFPKEGPSILRIQQVVRGDSAAYFCASSPRTSGGSATGELFFGEGSRLTVL.

The V and J genes are TRBV19 and TRBJ2-3, with 12 bases matching TRBD2. V lost 9 bases and J lost 6; bases outside the gene matches: 7. Germline V gene lookup returns CDR1 LNHDA and CDR2 SQIVND (reference sequence). The CDR3 is made up of 14 amino acids. The CDR3 DNA reads as TGTGCCAGCCAGGGACTAGCGGGCAGTGATACGCAGTATTTT. It codes for CASQGLAGSDTQYF.

V gene TRBV28 combines with J gene TRBJ2-7, with TRBD2 matching 9 bases. V shed 2 bases and J 3 bases; nucleotides not matched to a gene: 5. This CDR3 has 15 amino acids. Looked up from germline, CDR1 is MDHEN and CDR2 is SYDVKM. The chain's CDR3 is CASSLVSGSNYEQYF. In DNA, the CDR3 is TGTGCCAGCAGTTTAGTTAGCGGGAGCAACTACGAGCAGTACTTC. Based on the CDR3 plus reference TRBV28 and TRBJ2-7, the full variable domain is DVKVTQSSRYLVKRTGEKVFLECVQDMDHENMFWYRQDPGLGLRLIYFSYDVKMKEKGDIPEGYSVSREKKERFSLILESASTNQTSMYLCASSLVSGSNYEQYFGPGTRLTVT.